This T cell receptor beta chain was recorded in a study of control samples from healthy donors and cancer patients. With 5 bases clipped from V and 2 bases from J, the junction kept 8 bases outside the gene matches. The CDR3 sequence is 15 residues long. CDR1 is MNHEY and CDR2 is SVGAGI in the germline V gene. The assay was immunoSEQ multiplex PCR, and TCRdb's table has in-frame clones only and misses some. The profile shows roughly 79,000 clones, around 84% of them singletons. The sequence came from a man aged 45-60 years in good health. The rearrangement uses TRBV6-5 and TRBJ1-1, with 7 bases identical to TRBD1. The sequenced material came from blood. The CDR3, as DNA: TGTGCCAGCAGTCCCGGGACAGCGACCAACACTGAAGCTTTCTTT. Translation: CASSPGTATNTEAFF.